This TCR beta chain was identified in a study of cytomegalovirus exposure and HLA in healthy donors. This CDR3 has 14 amino acids. V was trimmed by 4 bases and J by 5 bases, leaving 17 bases between them. Germline V gives CDR1 GTSNPN, CDR2 SVGIG (reference sequence). The PCR employed 60 Vbeta primers together with 13 Jbeta primers. Sequencing was performed with immunoSEQ multiplex PCR; in TCRdb, only in-frame clones are kept and a portion is missing. The sample carries approximately 110,000 clones, 80% recorded once. Input material: PBMCs. The V and J genes are TRBV30 and TRBJ1-1; D possibly corresponds to TRBD1 (5 bases). This sequence originates from a middle-aged man in good health and CMV-seronegative. The CDR3 region has the DNA TGTGCCTGGACCCCCCGTGGCAGGGATACTGAAGCTTTCTTT. Its translation: CAWTPRGRDTEAFF.